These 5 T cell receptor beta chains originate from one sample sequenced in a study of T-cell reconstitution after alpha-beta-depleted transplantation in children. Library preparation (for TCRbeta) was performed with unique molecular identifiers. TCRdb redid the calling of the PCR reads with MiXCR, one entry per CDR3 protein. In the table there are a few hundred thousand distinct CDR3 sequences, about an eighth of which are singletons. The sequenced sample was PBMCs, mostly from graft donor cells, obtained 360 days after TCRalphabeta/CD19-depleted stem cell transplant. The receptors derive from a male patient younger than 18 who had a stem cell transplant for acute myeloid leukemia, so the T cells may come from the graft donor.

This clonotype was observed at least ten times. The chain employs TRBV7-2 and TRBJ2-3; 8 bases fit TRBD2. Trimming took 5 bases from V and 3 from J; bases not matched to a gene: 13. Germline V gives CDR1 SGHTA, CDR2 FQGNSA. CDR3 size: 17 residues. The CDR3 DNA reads TGTGCCAGCAGCCCGGGACTAGGAACTAGGTCAACAGATACGCAGTATTTT. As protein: CASSPGLGTRSTDTQYF.

Written as DNA, the CDR3 is TGTGCCACCAGTGACCCCGAACCAGAAGGGTCCAATGAGCAGTTCTTC. Protein: CATSDPEPEGSNEQFF. This sequence joins TRBV24-1 and TRBJ2-1; D uncertain. Trimming pared 4 bases from V and 6 bases from J, leaving 18 bases between. CDR1 is KGHDR and CDR2 is SFDVKD in the germline V gene. This CDR3 is 16 amino acids long.

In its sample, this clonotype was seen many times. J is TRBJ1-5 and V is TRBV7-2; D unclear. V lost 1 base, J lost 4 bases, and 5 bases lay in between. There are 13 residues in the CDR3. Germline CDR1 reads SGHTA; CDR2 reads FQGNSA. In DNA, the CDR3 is TGTGCCAGCAGCTTAGTGACGAATCAGCCCCAGCATTTT. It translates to CASSLVTNQPQHF. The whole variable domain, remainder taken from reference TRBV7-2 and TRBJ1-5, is GAGVSQSPSNKVTEKGKDVELRCDPISGHTALYWYRQSLGQGLEFLIYFQGNSAPDKSGLPSDRFSAERTGGSVSTLTIQRTQQEDSAVYLCASSLVTNQPQHFGDGTRLSIL.

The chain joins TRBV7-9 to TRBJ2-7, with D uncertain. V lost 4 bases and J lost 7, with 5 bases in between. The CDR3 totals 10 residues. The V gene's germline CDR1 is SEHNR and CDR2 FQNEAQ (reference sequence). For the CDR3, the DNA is TGTGCCAGCAGCTCGGGTGAGCAGTACTTC. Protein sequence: CASSSGEQYF.

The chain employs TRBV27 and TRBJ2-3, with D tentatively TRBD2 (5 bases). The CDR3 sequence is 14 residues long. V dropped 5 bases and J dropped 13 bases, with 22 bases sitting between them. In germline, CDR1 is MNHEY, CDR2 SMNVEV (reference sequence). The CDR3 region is CASSPTSVATGKYF. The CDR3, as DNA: TGTGCCAGCAGTCCCACCTCTGTTGCCACCGGGAAGTATTTT.